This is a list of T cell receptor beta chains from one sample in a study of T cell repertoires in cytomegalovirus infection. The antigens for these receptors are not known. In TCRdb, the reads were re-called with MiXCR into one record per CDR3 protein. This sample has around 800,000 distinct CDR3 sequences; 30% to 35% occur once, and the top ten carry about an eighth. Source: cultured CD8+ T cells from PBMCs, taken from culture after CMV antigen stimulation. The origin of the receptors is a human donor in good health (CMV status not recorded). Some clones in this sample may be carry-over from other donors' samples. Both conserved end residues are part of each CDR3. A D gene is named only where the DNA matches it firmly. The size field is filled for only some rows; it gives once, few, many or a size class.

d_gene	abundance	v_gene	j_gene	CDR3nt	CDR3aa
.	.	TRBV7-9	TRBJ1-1	TGTGCCAGCAGCATCGGGACGGCTGTTGAAGCTTTCTTT	CASSIGTAVEAFF
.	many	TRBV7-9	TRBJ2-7	TGTGCCAGCAGCCCCCGGAGCTACTCCTACGAGCAGTACTTC	CASSPRSYSYEQYF
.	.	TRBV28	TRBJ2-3	TGTGCCAGCAGTTTGGAAGAGAGGGGGGGCACAGATACGCAGTATTTT	CASSLEERGGTDTQYF
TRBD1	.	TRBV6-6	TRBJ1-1	TGCCAGACAGGGTTGGAACCTGAAGCTTTCTTT	CQTGLEPEAFF
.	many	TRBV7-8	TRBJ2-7	TGTGCCAGCAGCTCCGACGGAGCCTACGAGCAGTACTTC	CASSSDGAYEQYF
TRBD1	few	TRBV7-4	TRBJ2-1	TGTGCCAGCAGTTCCCTGACAGGGGGAACGATTGAGCAGTTCTTC	CASSSLTGGTIEQFF
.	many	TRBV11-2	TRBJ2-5	TGTGCCAGCAGCTTAGGTCCCCCGAACTCCGGGGGACGGGAGACCCAGTACTTC	CASSLGPPNSGGRETQYF
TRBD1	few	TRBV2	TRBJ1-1	TGTGCCACCCGGGACAGACGGAACACTGAAGCTTTCTTT	CATRDRRNTEAFF
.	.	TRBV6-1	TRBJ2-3	TGTGCCAGCAGTGAAGCCGAGGGGAGCACAGATACGCAGTATTTT	CASSEAEGSTDTQYF
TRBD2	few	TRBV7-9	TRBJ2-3	TGTGCCAGCCCCTACTCCCTCGGGACTAGGGATACGCAGTATTTT	CASPYSLGTRDTQYF